Listed below are T cell receptor beta chains from one sample, sequenced in a study of blood T cell repertoires in COVID-19. Assay: immunoSEQ multiplex PCR; the TCRdb copy retains only in-frame clones and omits some. The data hold about 83,000 clones, with roughly four fifths observed a single time. Sequencing input: peripheral blood. The source is a woman of 80 years or more with active or convalescent COVID-19. The CDR3 runs from the conserved cysteine through the conserved F or W. A D gene is named only where the DNA matches it firmly. Clone size is stated in some rows and not others, as once, few, many or a class when expanded.

V gene,D gene,J gene,clone size,CDR3 DNA,CDR3 protein
TRBV9,TRBD1,TRBJ2-7,medium-sized,TGTGCCAGCAGCGCGACAGGGGACGAGCAGTACTTC,CASSATGDEQYF
TRBV7-2,TRBD1,TRBJ1-2,NA,TGTGCCAGCAGCTCGACAGGGGGCTATGGCTACACCTTC,CASSSTGGYGYTF
TRBV4-3,TRBD2,TRBJ2-3,NA,TGCGCCAGCAGCCAAGATACGGTAGCGGGGCCCCGAGGTACGCAGTATTTT,CASSQDTVAGPRGTQYF
TRBV28,NA,TRBJ1-5,NA,TGTGCCAGCAGCATTAGCAATCAGCCCCAGCATTTT,CASSISNQPQHF
TRBV5-6,NA,TRBJ2-7,NA,TGTGCCAGCAGCTTGGCAGGGGGGCTGAACTACGAGCAGTACTTC,CASSLAGGLNYEQYF
TRBV6-5,TRBD2,TRBJ2-2,NA,TGTGCCAGCAGGGGGGGGTTAGATCCCGGGGAGCTGTTTTTT,CASRGGLDPGELFF
TRBV23-1,TRBD1,TRBJ2-7,NA,TGCGCCAGCAGTATTGGGGAAGGGGGCTTTCCCAGAGGCTACGAGCAGTACTTC,CASSIGEGGFPRGYEQYF
TRBV10-3,NA,TRBJ1-2,NA,TGTGCCATCAGTGAGTCTGGGGGGACGAGGAATGGCTACACCTTC,CAISESGGTRNGYTF
TRBV19,TRBD1,TRBJ1-2,NA,TGTGCCAGTAGTCCGCGCCGACAGGGCACTAGCTATGGCTACACCTTC,CASSPRRQGTSYGYTF
TRBV5-4,TRBD2,TRBJ2-5,NA,TGTGCCAGCAGCGAGAGGACTAGCGGGGGCCAAGAGACCCAGTACTTC,CASSERTSGGQETQYF
TRBV7-2,NA,TRBJ2-7,NA,TGTGCCAGCAGCCACAGACAACGAGCCTACGAGCAGTACTTC,CASSHRQRAYEQYF
TRBV19,NA,TRBJ1-2,once,TGTGCCAGTAGTACCCGGCCAGACTTATTAGCTAACTATGGCTACACCTTC,CASSTRPDLLANYGYTF
TRBV5-1,TRBD1,TRBJ1-2,NA,TGCGCCAGCAGCTTCGTATTCGCGGGGACAGGGGCCGGCTACACCTTC,CASSFVFAGTGAGYTF
TRBV4-3,TRBD1,TRBJ1-5,few,TGCGCCAGCAGCCCCCAACAGGGGCAAAATCAGCCCCAGCATTTT,CASSPQQGQNQPQHF
TRBV9,TRBD1,TRBJ1-6,NA,TGTGCCAGCAGCGTAGAACAGGGGTATTCACCCCTCCACTTT,CASSVEQGYSPLHF
TRBV19,TRBD1,TRBJ2-1,NA,TGTGCCAGTAGTTTCGGGACAGGGGGCATCTCCTACAATGAGCAGTTCTTC,CASSFGTGGISYNEQFF
TRBV20-1,NA,TRBJ1-5,NA,TGCAGTGCTAGTGCTCAGACTCCCGGAGAGGATCAGCCCCAGCATTTT,CSASAQTPGEDQPQHF
TRBV12-3/TRBV12-4,NA,TRBJ2-7,few,TGTGCCAGCAGTTTAAGAGACTCGTACGAGCAGTACTTC,CASSLRDSYEQYF
TRBV2,TRBD1,TRBJ1-2,NA,TGTGCCAGCAGCGAAGGACAGGGTTATGGCTACACCTTC,CASSEGQGYGYTF
TRBV11-2,NA,TRBJ1-4,NA,TGTGCCAGCAGCTTACCATACTCAGGGGAAAAACTGTTTTTT,CASSLPYSGEKLFF
TRBV10-2,NA,TRBJ2-7,NA,TGCGCCACCAGTCCTAGCTCCTACGAGCAGTACTTC,CATSPSSYEQYF
TRBV19,NA,TRBJ1-2,NA,TGTGCAGTACGGGGGAACGATGGCTACACCTTC,CAVRGNDGYTF
TRBV5-1,TRBD1,TRBJ2-1,NA,TGCGCCAGCAGCAACGGACAGGACTACAATGAGCAGTTCTTC,CASSNGQDYNEQFF
TRBV7-9,NA,TRBJ1-6,NA,TGTGCCAGCAGCTTACAGGACGGAGGGAATTCACCCCTCCACTTT,CASSLQDGGNSPLHF
TRBV7-8,TRBD1,TRBJ1-6,NA,TGTGCCAGCAGCCTCAGGACAGGGTACTCCTATAATTCACCCCTCCACTTT,CASSLRTGYSYNSPLHF
TRBV24-1,TRBD1,TRBJ1-4,NA,TGTGCCACCAGTGACGACGGGACAGAAAATGAAAAACTGTTTTTT,CATSDDGTENEKLFF
TRBV7-9,NA,TRBJ1-2,NA,TGTGCCAGCAGCTCAGACATTACACCTTATGGCTACACCTTC,CASSSDITPYGYTF
TRBV6-5,NA,TRBJ1-6,NA,TGTGCCAGCAGTTACTCGCAGGGGCTACATTCACCCCTCCACTTT,CASSYSQGLHSPLHF
TRBV4-1,TRBD1,TRBJ1-4,NA,TGCGCCAGCAGCCAACGGTTGACAGGGACTAATGAAAAACTGTTTTTT,CASSQRLTGTNEKLFF
TRBV6-1,NA,TRBJ2-7,NA,TGTGCCAGCAGTGACAGGGAGACTAGCGAGCAGTACTTC,CASSDRETSEQYF
TRBV28,TRBD2,TRBJ2-3,NA,TGTGCCAACGTCCCCGCGGGGGGCGGGACAGATACGCAGTATTTT,CANVPAGGGTDTQYF
TRBV24-1,TRBD2,TRBJ2-5,NA,TGTGCCACCAGTGATTTGTCGGGGGGGAAGGAGACCCAGTACTTC,CATSDLSGGKETQYF
TRBV4-1,NA,TRBJ2-7,once,TGCGCCAGCAGCCACTCCCAGGCCGAAGGCTACGAGCAGTACTTC,CASSHSQAEGYEQYF
TRBV27,NA,TRBJ1-1,once,TGTGCCAGCAGTTCCTACCAGGGCCGGAACACTGAAGCTTTCTTT,CASSSYQGRNTEAFF
TRBV4-1,NA,TRBJ2-7,NA,TGCACCAGCAGCCAAGCTCAAGGGAGCTCCTACGAGCAGTACTTC,CTSSQAQGSSYEQYF
TRBV7-2,NA,TRBJ2-5,NA,TGTGCCAGCAGCTTAGATGCAGGGGAAGACAGGACCCAGTACTTC,CASSLDAGEDRTQYF
TRBV6-5,TRBD1,TRBJ2-5,NA,TGTGCCAGCAGTTACCGGACAGGGCTACAAGAGACCCAGTACTTC,CASSYRTGLQETQYF
TRBV6-2/TRBV6-3,NA,TRBJ2-7,NA,TGTGCCAGCAGTTCTCCGGGTGAGCAGTACTTC,CASSSPGEQYF
TRBV7-2,TRBD1,TRBJ1-3,NA,TGTGCCAGCAGCTCCGGACAGGGGGGAAACACCATATATTTT,CASSSGQGGNTIYF
TRBV3-1/TRBV3-2,NA,TRBJ2-4,once,TGTGCCAGCAGCCAAGAACTATCAGTGCCCAAAAACATTCAGTACTTC,CASSQELSVPKNIQYF
TRBV7-9,TRBD1,TRBJ2-1,NA,TGTGCCAGCAGCGGGGGACAGGTAATTGCAGATGAGCAGTTCTTC,CASSGGQVIADEQFF
TRBV19,TRBD1,TRBJ1-2,NA,TGTGCCAGTAGTACTTGGGGACAGGGGCTTCCCTATGGCTACACCTTC,CASSTWGQGLPYGYTF
TRBV5-1,NA,TRBJ1-6,NA,TGCGCCAGCAGCCCGAGTAGCTCCTATAATTCACCCCTCCACTTT,CASSPSSSYNSPLHF
TRBV4-3,NA,TRBJ1-4,NA,TGCGCCAGCAGCCTAGAGGGAGCTAATGAAAAACTGTTTTTT,CASSLEGANEKLFF
TRBV6-2/TRBV6-3,NA,TRBJ2-7,few,TGTGCCAGCAGTTACTCCGAGATCTCCTACGAGCAGTACTTC,CASSYSEISYEQYF
TRBV30,NA,TRBJ2-2,few,TGTGCCTGGACCCGGCCAGGGAATGGGGAGCTGTTTTTT,CAWTRPGNGELFF